This TCR beta chain emerged from a study of control samples from healthy donors and cancer patients. Using immunoSEQ multiplex PCR, the repertoire was profiled, and TCRdb retains in-frame clones only, with some absent. The sample includes about 150,000 clones, 93% seen only once; the top ten take roughly 2.3%. CDR3 length equals 12 residues. Germline loops: CDR1 LGHDT, CDR2 YNNKEL (reference sequence). Deletions cut 1 base from V and 5 bases from J, with 5 bases between. The rearrangement uses TRBV3-1 (or the pseudogene TRBV3-2) and TRBJ1-2; no clear D gene. Sequencing was done on a sample of blood. The receptor's source is a man in his fifties or sixties in good health. The CDR3 DNA reads as TGTGCCAGCAGCCAAGCAAAGTATGGCTACACCTTC. Translated: CASSQAKYGYTF.